A single sample is the source of the 2 T cell receptor beta chains below, sequenced in a study of blood T cell repertoires in COVID-19. Some clones are missing from TCRdb's copy, which holds only in-frame ones; the method was immunoSEQ multiplex PCR. The top ten clones hold around 7.3% of a sample with some 83,000 clones, 86% of them seen once. The sample was peripheral blood. The receptors derive from a man aged 50-60 years with active COVID-19.

The chain recombines TRBV19 with TRBJ1-2; D gene unclear. The CDR3 is 15 residues long. V was cut by 0 bases and J by 1 base, with 9 bases left in between. The germline CDR1 and CDR2 sequences are LNHDA and SQIVND (reference sequence). The chain's CDR3 is CASSIDLGSNYGYTF. CDR3 nucleotide sequence: TGTGCCAGTAGTATAGATTTGGGGAGTAACTATGGCTACACCTTC.

The chain joins TRBV5-5 to TRBJ1-1; D remains ambiguous. The CDR3 is made up of 16 amino acids. The germline V gene encodes CDR1 SGHKS and CDR2 YYEKEE (reference sequence). The V end was cut by 1 base, the J end by 0 bases, with 13 bases between. CDR3 region: CASSLRVGGMNTEAFF. The CDR3 region has the DNA TGTGCCAGCAGCTTGAGAGTGGGCGGGATGAACACTGAAGCTTTCTTT.